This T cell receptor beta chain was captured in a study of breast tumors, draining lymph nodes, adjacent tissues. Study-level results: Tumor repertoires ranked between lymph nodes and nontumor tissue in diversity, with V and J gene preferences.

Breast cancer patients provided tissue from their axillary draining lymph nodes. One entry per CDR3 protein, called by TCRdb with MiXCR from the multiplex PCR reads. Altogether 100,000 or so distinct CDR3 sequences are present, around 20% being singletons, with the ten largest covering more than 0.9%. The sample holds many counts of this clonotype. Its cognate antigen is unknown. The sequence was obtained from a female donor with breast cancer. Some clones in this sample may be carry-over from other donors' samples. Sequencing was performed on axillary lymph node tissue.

CDR3 bases: TGTGCCAGCTCACCACCGGGGTACCACGAGCAGTACTTC. Encoded protein: CASSPPGYHEQYF. The V call is TRBV18, the J call TRBJ2-7; D remains ambiguous. V dropped 0 bases and J dropped 5 bases, with 8 bases sitting between them. The CDR3 extends over 13 amino acids. Germline V gene data show CDR1 as KGHSH and CDR2 as LQKENI.